Shown below are 5 T cell receptor beta chains from a single sample sequenced in a study of identical twins (dated by TCRdb to 2015 to 2016). Library preparation employed 5' RACE. TCRdb lists the instrument as Illumina HiSeq 2000. TCRdb reanalyzed the raw reads on its own, using fastp at Q25 for trimming and MiXCR for clone calling, and kept in-frame beta chains. Under each unique CDR3 protein, matching rows form one entry showing the most common genes and DNA. The sample records under 1 million distinct CDR3 sequences, 10% to 15% of which are singletons. The top ten constitute around 1.5% of the sample. Another study also made use of these data, one on yellow fever vaccine responses in identical twins.

Material for sequencing was PBMCs. The receptors stem from a woman aged 18 to 35 in good health.

The chain combines TRBV7-2 with TRBJ2-1; D unclear. The germline V and J ends were trimmed by 8 bases and 0 bases, with 17 bases remaining between them. The CDR3 has 16 amino acids. From germline, CDR1 is SGHTA and CDR2 FQGNSA. For the CDR3, the DNA is TGTGCCAGCGCTACCACGGGTAGTAGCTCCTACAATGAGCAGTTCTTC. Its translation is CASATTGSSSYNEQFF.

In its sample, this clonotype was seen a few times. V usage is TRBV5-6 and J usage is TRBJ2-2; D might be TRBD2 (6 bases). Trimming took off 1 base at V and 2 bases at J, with 12 bases between the two ends. There are 16 residues in the CDR3. Germline V gene sequence: CDR1 SGHDT, CDR2 YYEEEE. As DNA, the CDR3 is TGTGCCAGCAGCTTGAGTGGAGGGACCAACACCGGGGAGCTGTTTTTT. Residues: CASSLSGGTNTGELFF.

This clonotype was observed many times. V gene TRBV12-3 or TRBV12-4 combines with J gene TRBJ2-5, with 11 bases aligning to TRBD2. V dropped 3 bases and J dropped 1; count of bases not matched to a gene: 16. The CDR3 runs 20 residues. For the CDR3, the DNA is TGTGCCAGCAGTTTTTGGCAACCGGGACTAGCGGAGGGGGGCCAAGAGACCCAGTACTTC. This gives the protein CASSFWQPGLAEGGQETQYF.

The chain recombines TRBV5-6 with TRBJ2-5, with 9 bases lining up with TRBD1. Trimming removed 3 bases from V and 5 bases from J; junction bases left unmatched: 8. This CDR3 contains 15 residues. From germline, CDR1 is SGHDT and CDR2 YYEEEE. This CDR3 reads CASSSQQGAGETQYF. The CDR3 DNA sequence: TGTGCCAGCAGCTCCCAACAGGGGGCTGGGGAGACCCAGTACTTC.

This clonotype has a handful of counts. V usage is TRBV24-1 and J usage is TRBJ2-1; D remains unclear. V lost 1 base and J 6 bases, leaving 12 bases between the germline ends. CDR3 length: 15 amino acids. Germline V gene sequence: CDR1 KGHDR, CDR2 SFDVKD. The CDR3 nucleotides are TGTGCCACCAGTGATTTCACCGGGTCGGGCAATGAGCAGTTCTTC. Protein product: CATSDFTGSGNEQFF.